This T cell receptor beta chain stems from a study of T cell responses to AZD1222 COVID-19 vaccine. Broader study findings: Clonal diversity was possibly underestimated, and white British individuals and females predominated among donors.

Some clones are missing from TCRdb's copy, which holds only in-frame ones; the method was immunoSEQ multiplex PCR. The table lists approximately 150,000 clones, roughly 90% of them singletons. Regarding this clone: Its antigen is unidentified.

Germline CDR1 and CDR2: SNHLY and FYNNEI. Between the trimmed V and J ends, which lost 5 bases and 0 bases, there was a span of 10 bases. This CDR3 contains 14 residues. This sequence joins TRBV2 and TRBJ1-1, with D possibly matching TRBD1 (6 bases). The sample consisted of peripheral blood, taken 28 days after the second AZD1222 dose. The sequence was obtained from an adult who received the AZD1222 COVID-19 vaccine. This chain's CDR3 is CASSLDRMNTEAFF. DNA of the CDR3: TGTGCCAGCAGTCTTGACAGGATGAACACTGAAGCTTTCTTT.